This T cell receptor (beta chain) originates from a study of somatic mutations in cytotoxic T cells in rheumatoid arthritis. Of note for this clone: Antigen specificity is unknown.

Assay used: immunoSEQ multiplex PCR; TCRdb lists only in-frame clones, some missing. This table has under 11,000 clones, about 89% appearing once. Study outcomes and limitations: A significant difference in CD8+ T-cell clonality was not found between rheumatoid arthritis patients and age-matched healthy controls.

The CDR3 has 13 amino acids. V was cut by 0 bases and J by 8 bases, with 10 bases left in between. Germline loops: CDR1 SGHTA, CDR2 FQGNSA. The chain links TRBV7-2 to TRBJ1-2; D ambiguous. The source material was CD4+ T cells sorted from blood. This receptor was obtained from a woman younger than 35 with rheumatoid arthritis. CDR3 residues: CASSLALGNGYTF. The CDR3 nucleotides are TGTGCCAGCAGCTTAGCGCTAGGCAACGGCTACACCTTC.